A selection of T cell receptor beta chains follows, all from one sample in a study of blood T cell repertoires in COVID-19. Produced via immunoSEQ multiplex PCR; TCRdb's table is partial and in-frame only. This sample has 25,000 to 35,000 clones, with roughly 90% found just once. Sequenced material: peripheral blood. Receptors were obtained from a human donor in a cohort sampled during active COVID-19. Both conserved end residues are part of each CDR3.

v_call	j_call	cdr3_aa
TRBV19	TRBJ1-1	CASMGALWDTEAFF
TRBV4-1	TRBJ1-5	CASSQELGDSGNQPQHF
TRBV18	TRBJ2-3	CASSLRTGTADTQYF
TRBV12-3/TRBV12-4	TRBJ1-2	CASSLGAGGYTF
TRBV7-9	TRBJ1-4	CASSFLQGIGNTGEKLFF
TRBV6-6	TRBJ2-7	CASNPGSTYEQYF
TRBV7-2	TRBJ1-5	CASSSGDRAQPQHF
TRBV18	TRBJ2-5	CASSPLAGGPETQYF
TRBV7-2	TRBJ1-2	CASSLGQAGTNYGYTF
TRBV12-3/TRBV12-4	TRBJ1-3	CASSRGSGNTIYF
TRBV28	TRBJ1-5	CASSLSRQGASQPQHF
TRBV5-4	TRBJ2-1	CASSSAGGRNYNEQFF
TRBV18	TRBJ1-2	CASSVGQGGDGYTF
TRBV7-9	TRBJ1-2	CASSLEGGPSYGYTF
TRBV6-6	TRBJ2-5	CASRDWGGGQETQYF
TRBV18	TRBJ2-7	CASSPTGGEYEQYF
TRBV4-3	TRBJ2-7	CASSQGRGGTTYEQYF
TRBV29-1	TRBJ1-2	CSVLKGGAGYGYTF
TRBV29-1	TRBJ2-1	CSAHATGNEQFF
TRBV4-3	TRBJ2-1	CASSQDGGGSYNEQFF
TRBV29-1	TRBJ2-5	CSVEGLAGGETQYF